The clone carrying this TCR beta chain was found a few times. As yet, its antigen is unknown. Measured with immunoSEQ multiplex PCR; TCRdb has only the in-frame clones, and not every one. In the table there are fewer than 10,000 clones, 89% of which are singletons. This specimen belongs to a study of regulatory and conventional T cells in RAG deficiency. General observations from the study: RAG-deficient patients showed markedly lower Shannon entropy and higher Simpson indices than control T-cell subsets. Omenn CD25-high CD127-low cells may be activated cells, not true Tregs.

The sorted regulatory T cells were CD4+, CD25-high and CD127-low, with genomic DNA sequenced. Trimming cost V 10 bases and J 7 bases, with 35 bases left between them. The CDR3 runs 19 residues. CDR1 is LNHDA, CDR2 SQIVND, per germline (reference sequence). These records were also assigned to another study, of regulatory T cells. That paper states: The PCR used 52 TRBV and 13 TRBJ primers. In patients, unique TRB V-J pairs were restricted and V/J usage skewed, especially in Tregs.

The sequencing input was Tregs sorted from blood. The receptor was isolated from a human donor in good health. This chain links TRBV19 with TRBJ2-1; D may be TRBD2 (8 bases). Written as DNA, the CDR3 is TGTGCCATCTCTCAAGGGGGCGGGCCGGCGGGGGGCCCACGGAATGAGCAGTTCTTC. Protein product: CAISQGGGPAGGPRNEQFF.